The clone carrying this TCR beta chain was seen just once. What it binds is not known. This CDR3 has 15 residues. V trimming: 4 bases; J trimming: 5 bases; junction bases outside the gene matches: 6. These data belong to a study of resident and recirculating memory T cells in vitiligo. Broader study findings: No unique dominant TCR clone was found in vitiligo lesions.

The protocol was immunoSEQ multiplex PCR, while the TCRdb copy is restricted to in-frame clones and leaves out a portion. The table has 39,000 or so clones, 80% to 95% seen once. The chain combines TRBV6-7 with TRBJ2-1; TRBD1 matches at 9 bases. TRBV6-7 is an ORF; its function is uncertain. The TCR originated in a male donor with vitiligo. The material sequenced was blood. The CDR3 sequence is CASSCRQGGHNEQFF. DNA of the CDR3: TGTGCCAGCAGTTGCCGACAGGGGGGCCACAATGAGCAGTTCTTC.